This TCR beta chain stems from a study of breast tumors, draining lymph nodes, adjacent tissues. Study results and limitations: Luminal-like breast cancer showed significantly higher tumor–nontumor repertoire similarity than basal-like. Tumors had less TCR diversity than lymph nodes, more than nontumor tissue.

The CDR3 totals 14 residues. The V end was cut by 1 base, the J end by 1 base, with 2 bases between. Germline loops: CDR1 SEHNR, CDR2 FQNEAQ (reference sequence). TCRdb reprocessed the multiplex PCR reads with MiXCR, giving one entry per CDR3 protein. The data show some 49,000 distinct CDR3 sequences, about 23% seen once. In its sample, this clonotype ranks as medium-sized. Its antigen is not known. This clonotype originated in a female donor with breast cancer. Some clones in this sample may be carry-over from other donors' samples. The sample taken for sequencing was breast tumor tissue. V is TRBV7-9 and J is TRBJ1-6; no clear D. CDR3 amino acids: CASSLGSYNSPLHF. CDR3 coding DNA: TGTGCCAGCAGCTTAGGATCCTATAATTCACCCCTCCACTTT.